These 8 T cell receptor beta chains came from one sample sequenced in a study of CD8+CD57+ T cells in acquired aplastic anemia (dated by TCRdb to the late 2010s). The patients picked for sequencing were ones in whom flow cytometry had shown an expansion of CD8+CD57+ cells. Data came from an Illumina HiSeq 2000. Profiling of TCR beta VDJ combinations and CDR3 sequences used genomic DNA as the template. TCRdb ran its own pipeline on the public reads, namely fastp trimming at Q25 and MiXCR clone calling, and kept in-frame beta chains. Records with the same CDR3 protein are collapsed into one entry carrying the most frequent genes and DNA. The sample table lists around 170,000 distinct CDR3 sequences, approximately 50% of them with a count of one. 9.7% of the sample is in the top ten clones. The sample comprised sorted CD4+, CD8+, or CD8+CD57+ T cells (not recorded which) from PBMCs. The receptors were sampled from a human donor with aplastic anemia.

The chain's CDR3 is CASSYPLNPRTGGVLDAEAFF. The CDR3 nucleotides read TGTGCCAGCAGTTACCCGCTGAACCCTCGGACAGGGGGCGTTCTGGACGCTGAAGCTTTCTTT. V usage is TRBV6-2 or TRBV6-3 and J usage is TRBJ1-1; 11 positions agree with TRBD1. CDR3 length: 21 residues. Germline V CDR1 and CDR2: MNHEY, SVGEGT. Trimming removed 2 bases from V and 6 bases from J; junction bases left unmatched: 23.

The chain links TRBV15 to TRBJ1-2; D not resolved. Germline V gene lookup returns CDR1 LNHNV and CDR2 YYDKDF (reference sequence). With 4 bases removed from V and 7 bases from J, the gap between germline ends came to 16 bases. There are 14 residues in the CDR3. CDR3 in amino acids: CATSIQRYEGGYTF. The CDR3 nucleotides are TGTGCCACCAGCATCCAGAGATATGAGGGTGGCTACACCTTC.

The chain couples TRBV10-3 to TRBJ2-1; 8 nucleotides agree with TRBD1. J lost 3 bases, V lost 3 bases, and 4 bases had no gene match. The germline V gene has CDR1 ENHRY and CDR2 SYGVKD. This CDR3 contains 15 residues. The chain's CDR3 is CAISDLDRVYNEQFF. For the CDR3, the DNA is TGTGCCATCAGTGATTTGGACAGGGTCTACAATGAGCAGTTCTTC.

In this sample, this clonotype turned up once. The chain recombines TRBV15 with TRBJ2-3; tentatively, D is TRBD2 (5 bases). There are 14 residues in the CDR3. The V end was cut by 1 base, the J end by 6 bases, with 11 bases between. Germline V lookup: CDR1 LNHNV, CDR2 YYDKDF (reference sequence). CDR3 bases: TGTGCCACCAGCAGAGGAGGGCTACGGGATACGCAGTATTTT. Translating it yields CATSRGGLRDTQYF.

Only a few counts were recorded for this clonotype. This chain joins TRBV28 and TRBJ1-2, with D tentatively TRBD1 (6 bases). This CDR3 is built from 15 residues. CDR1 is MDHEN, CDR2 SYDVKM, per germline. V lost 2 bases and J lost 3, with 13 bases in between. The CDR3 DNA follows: TGTGCCAGCAGTTTAACAGGGCGGGCGGACTATGGCTACACCTTC. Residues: CASSLTGRADYGYTF.

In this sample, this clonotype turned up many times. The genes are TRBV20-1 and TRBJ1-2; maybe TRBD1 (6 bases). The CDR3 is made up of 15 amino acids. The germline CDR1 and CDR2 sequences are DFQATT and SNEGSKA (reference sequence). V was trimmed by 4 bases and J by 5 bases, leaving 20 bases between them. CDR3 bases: TGCAGTGCTAAGGAGGCCGTGGGAGGGGGATATGGCTACACCTTC. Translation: CSAKEAVGGGYGYTF.

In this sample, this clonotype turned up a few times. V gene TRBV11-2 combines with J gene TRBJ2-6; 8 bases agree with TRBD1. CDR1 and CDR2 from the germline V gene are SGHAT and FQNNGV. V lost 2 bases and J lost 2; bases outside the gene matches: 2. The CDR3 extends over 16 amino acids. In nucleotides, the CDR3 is TGTGCCAGCAGCTTACAGGGGGCGACTGGGGCCAACGTCCTGACTTTC. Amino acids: CASSLQGATGANVLTF.

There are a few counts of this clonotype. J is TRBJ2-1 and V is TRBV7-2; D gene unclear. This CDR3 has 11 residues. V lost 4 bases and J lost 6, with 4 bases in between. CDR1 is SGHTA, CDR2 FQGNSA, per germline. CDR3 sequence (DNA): TGTGCCAGCAGCTCGTCCAATGAGCAGTTCTTC. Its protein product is CASSSSNEQFF.